Below, 31 T cell receptor beta chains from the same sample are listed, as sequenced in a study of cytomegalovirus exposure and HLA in healthy donors (dated by TCRdb to about 2017). The library relied on the immunoSEQ multiplex PCR assay. The multiplex PCR relied on a mix of 60 forward primers for TCR Vbeta segments and 13 reverse primers for TCR Jbeta segments. Drawn from immuneACCESS, this table holds only the in-frame rearrangements with V and J called that TCRdb kept. Clones are partly lost; checked studies trace under half to an unresolved V gene and leave the rest unexplained. This sample is represented by over 130,000 clones; around three quarters of them were singletons. The ten top clones hold over 1.5% of the sample. The sequenced sample consisted of PBMCs. The receptors come from a man aged 40-49 years in good health and CMV-seronegative.

The chain has TRBV27 and TRBJ2-1; 9 positions agree with TRBD2. This CDR3 comprises 15 residues. V trimming: 3 bases; J trimming: 7 bases; junction bases outside the gene matches: 7. The germline CDR1 and CDR2 sequences are MNHEY and SMNVEV (reference sequence). The CDR3 DNA is TGTGCCAGCAGTTTCCCGGCGGGGGGGGGAAATGAGCAGTTCTTC. Translated, it gives CASSFPAGGGNEQFF.

The chain is built from TRBV2 and TRBJ2-2; 9 bases match TRBD2. Losses at the gene ends were 8 bases for V and 6 bases for J; bases not matched to a gene: 7. The CDR3 is 14 residues long. The germline V gene has CDR1 SNHLY and CDR2 FYNNEI. This CDR3 reads CASGGRGRAGELFF. CDR3 DNA sequence: TGTGCCAGCGGCGGGAGGGGTAGGGCCGGGGAGCTGTTTTTT.

V gene TRBV16 combines with J gene TRBJ2-7, with a tentative D call TRBD1 (6 bases). This CDR3 has 12 residues. Trimming took off 2 bases at V and 4 bases at J, with 6 bases between the two ends. CDR1 is KGHSY, CDR2 FQNENV, per germline. This chain's CDR3 is CASSQQGYEQYF. In DNA, the CDR3 is TGTGCCAGCAGCCAACAGGGGTACGAGCAGTACTTC.

This clone was counted between two and nine times. The CDR3, as DNA: TGTGCCAGCAGCACACCCGGCTGGGCAGGGGGCCCCTATAATTCACCCCTCCACTTT. Its translation is CASSTPGWAGGPYNSPLHF. V is TRBV5-6 and J is TRBJ1-6; TRBD1 matches at 8 bases. CDR3 length: 19 amino acids. With V trimmed by 4 bases and J by 2 bases, 14 bases remained unmatched. Germline V CDR1 and CDR2: SGHDT, YYEEEE.

The V gene is TRBV12-2, the J gene TRBJ1-2; the listed D gene, TRBD1, was not tested against the DNA. TRBV12-2 is noted as a pseudogene. The CDR3 length is 18 residues. The CDR3 sequence: CASRRTKPRGQPNYGYTF. For the CDR3, the DNA is TGTGCAAGTCGCCGCACGAAACCCCGGGGACAGCCGAACTATGGCTACACCTTC.

The chain employs TRBV7-8 and TRBJ2-1; 7 bases are shared with TRBD2. This CDR3 is 15 amino acids long. J lost 0 bases, V lost 4 bases, and 3 bases had no gene match. Germline lookup yields CDR1 SGHVS and CDR2 FQNEAQ. The CDR3 protein is CASSSGGSSYNEQFF. In DNA, the CDR3 is TGTGCCAGCAGCTCCGGGGGGAGCTCCTACAATGAGCAGTTCTTC.

CDR3 residues: CASSPPGGTYEQYF. The DNA of the CDR3 is TGTGCCAGCTCACCACCGGGAGGTACCTACGAGCAGTACTTC. The gene calls are TRBV18 and TRBJ2-7, with a possible D match to TRBD2 (6 bases). The germline V gene encodes CDR1 KGHSH and CDR2 LQKENI. V was cut by 0 bases and J by 2 bases, with 8 bases left in between. The CDR3 extends over 14 amino acids.

The chain has TRBV28 and TRBJ2-1; the match to TRBD1 covers 9 bases. The CDR3 is made up of 13 amino acids. The ends lost 10 bases at V and 2 bases at J; junction bases unmatched: 3. CDR1 is MDHEN and CDR2 is SYDVKM in the germline V gene. This chain's CDR3 is CATRDRAYNEQFF. The CDR3 coding sequence is TGTGCCACCCGGGACAGGGCCTACAATGAGCAGTTCTTC.

This chain connects TRBV19 to TRBJ2-3, with 10 bases matching TRBD2. The CDR3 loop spans 17 amino acids. V trimming: 7 bases; J trimming: 1 base; junction bases outside the gene matches: 11. Germline CDR1 reads LNHDA; CDR2 reads SQIVND (reference sequence). CDR3: CASTSGTLAGGTDTQYF. CDR3 DNA: TGTGCCAGTACCTCAGGGACCCTAGCGGGGGGCACAGATACGCAGTATTTT.

Points on this clone: At one boundary the junction diverges from the germline segment, which might be a read error. The J gene is TRBJ2-7, the V gene TRBV7-9; D ambiguous. Per germline, CDR1 SEHNR and CDR2 FQNEAQ (reference sequence). This CDR3 is built from 12 residues. The CDR3 DNA reads TGTTCCAGCAGCTTAGGGCCCTACGAGCAGTACTTC. It translates to CSSSLGPYEQYF.

The rearrangement uses TRBV7-2 and TRBJ2-1; 9 nucleotides match TRBD2. The CDR3 consists of 16 residues. Germline CDR1 reads SGHTA; CDR2 reads FQGNSA. Trimming cost V 3 bases and J 0 bases; bases outside gene matches: 3. The CDR3 DNA sequence: TGTGCCAGCAGCTTCCATAGCGGGAGCTCCTACAATGAGCAGTTCTTC. This codes for CASSFHSGSSYNEQFF. Full variable domain (remainder filled in from reference TRBV7-2 and TRBJ2-1): GAGVSQSPSNKVTEKGKDVELRCDPISGHTALYWYRQSLGQGLEFLIYFQGNSAPDKSGLPSDRFSAERTGGSVSTLTIQRTQQEDSAVYLCASSFHSGSSYNEQFFGPGTRLTVL.

This clone was detected only a few times. V usage is TRBV28 and J usage is TRBJ2-3, with 13 bases matching TRBD2. V was clipped by 7 bases and J by 4 bases; unmatched bases: 8. CDR3 length: 16 residues. Germline V gene sequence: CDR1 MDHEN, CDR2 SYDVKM. CDR3 in amino acids: CASTHRGLAGPDTQYF. DNA of the CDR3: TGTGCCAGCACTCATAGGGGACTAGCGGGACCAGATACGCAGTATTTT.

The chain combines TRBV30 with TRBJ2-1; the D gene is possibly TRBD1 (6 bases). CDR3 length: 12 residues. Per germline, CDR1 GTSNPN and CDR2 SVGIG (reference sequence). The V end was cut by 0 bases, the J end by 14 bases, with 14 bases between. The CDR3 sequence: CAWSVRPGEEFF. Written as DNA, the CDR3 is TGTGCCTGGAGTGTAAGACCAGGGGAAGAGTTCTTC.

By sample share, this clone is medium-sized. The V call is TRBV2, the J call TRBJ1-3, with 9 bases lining up with TRBD1. V shed 4 bases, J shed 0 bases, and the junction held 10 bases outside the gene matches. Germline V CDR1 and CDR2: SNHLY, FYNNEI. The CDR3 runs 18 residues. The CDR3 DNA is TGTGCCAGCAGTGCTGGAGACAGGGGGACTTTCTCTGGAAACACCATATATTTT. This gives the protein CASSAGDRGTFSGNTIYF.

CDR3 DNA sequence: TGTGCCAGCAGTTCCCCCCCTGGGCAGGGGGCGGGCACCGGGGAGCTGTTTTTT. Translated: CASSSPPGQGAGTGELFF. The chain uses TRBV28 and TRBJ2-2; TRBD1 matches at 8 bases. CDR3 length equals 18 residues. CDR1 and CDR2 (germline): MDHEN, SYDVKM. Trimming cost V 4 bases and J 4 bases; bases outside gene matches: 14.

This chain joins TRBV6-1 and TRBJ2-3; D possibly corresponds to TRBD2 (5 bases). CDR1 MNHNS and CDR2 SASEGT come from the germline V gene. V dropped 3 bases and J dropped 2 bases, with 15 bases sitting between them. The length of the CDR3 is 16 residues. This CDR3 reads CASSDQGLPFTDTQYF. The CDR3 nucleotides are TGTGCCAGCAGTGATCAAGGACTTCCCTTCACAGATACGCAGTATTTT.

This sequence joins TRBV30 and TRBJ1-2; 7 bases match TRBD1. The junction had 6 bases not matched to a gene; V was cut back by 3 bases and J by 8 bases. Germline V gene sequence: CDR1 GTSNPN, CDR2 SVGIG (reference sequence). The CDR3 has 12 residues. Here the CDR3 DNA reads TGTGCCTGGAGCGGGCAGGGGGTGGGCTACACCTTC. Protein sequence: CAWSGQGVGYTF.

The chain has TRBV25-1 and TRBJ2-5, with 8 bases fitting TRBD2. Germline V gene lookup returns CDR1 MGHDK and CDR2 SYGVNS. The CDR3 consists of 13 residues. Losses at the gene ends were 6 bases for V and 4 bases for J; bases not matched to a gene: 4. The DNA for the CDR3 is TGTGCCAGCAGGGAGCGGGGGCGAGAGACCCAGTACTTC. Protein product: CASRERGRETQYF.

This clone was counted between two and nine times. The chain combines TRBV18 with TRBJ1-1; 10 nucleotides match TRBD1. The V segment lost 5 bases and the J segment 2 bases; nucleotides outside the gene matches: 5. The CDR3 sequence is 15 residues long. Per germline, CDR1 KGHSH and CDR2 LQKENI. The CDR3 nucleotides read TGTGCCAGCTCAAACCGGGACAGGGGAAACACTGAAGCTTTCTTT. Protein product: CASSNRDRGNTEAFF.

The chain links TRBV5-6 to TRBJ2-2; 7 bases line up with TRBD1. The V gene end was trimmed by 3 bases and the J gene end by 3 bases; junction bases not matched to a gene: 8. This CDR3 is 16 amino acids long. In germline, CDR1 is SGHDT, CDR2 YYEEEE. The CDR3 region is CASSSGTAKDTGELFF. CDR3 bases: TGTGCCAGCAGCTCCGGGACAGCTAAGGACACCGGGGAGCTGTTTTTT.

The J gene is TRBJ2-5, the V gene TRBV5-4, with a possible D match to TRBD2 (6 bases). CDR3 size: 14 residues. Trimming pared 0 bases from V and 5 bases from J, leaving 11 bases between. The germline V gene encodes CDR1 SGHNT and CDR2 YYREEE (reference sequence). The DNA of the CDR3 is TGTGCCAGCAGCTTGGGCTCGGGGGTGGAGACCCAGTACTTC. This encodes CASSLGSGVETQYF.

The chain couples TRBV5-1 to TRBJ1-2; 11 nucleotides align to TRBD1. From germline, CDR1 is SGHRS and CDR2 YFSETQ. The CDR3 has 12 residues. With 10 bases clipped from V and 14 bases from J, the junction kept 13 bases outside the gene matches. The CDR3 coding sequence is TGCGCCGCTCCTCCGGGACAGGGGGAGAGAACCTTC. Residues: CAAPPGQGERTF.

The sample holds one count of this clone. The chain uses TRBV5-1 and TRBJ1-4; D perhaps matches TRBD1 (5 bases). Germline V gene sequence: CDR1 SGHRS, CDR2 YFSETQ. The CDR3 runs to 16 residues. Trimming took off 4 bases at V and 3 bases at J, with 16 bases between the two ends. The CDR3 reads CASSLSPGAPNEKLFF. Here the CDR3 DNA reads TGCGCCAGCAGCCTTTCCCCTGGGGCTCCTAATGAAAAACTGTTTTTT.

The chain recombines TRBV5-8 with TRBJ1-5, with TRBD1 as a possible D gene (6 bases). From germline, CDR1 is SGHTS and CDR2 YDEGEE. V gave up 3 bases and J gave up 3 bases, with 13 bases separating them. This CDR3 comprises 15 residues. CDR3 in DNA: TGTGCCAGCAGCTCCCGTACAGGGATCAATCAGCCCCAGCATTTT. It is translated as CASSSRTGINQPQHF.

The V and J genes are TRBV7-6 and TRBJ2-2, with D maybe TRBD1 (5 bases). Trimming took off 0 bases at V and 0 bases at J, with 8 bases between the two ends. This CDR3 comprises 16 residues. Germline V gives CDR1 SGHVS, CDR2 FNYEAQ. CDR3 in DNA: TGTGCCAGCAGCTTAGCGGTACAGGCGAACACCGGGGAGCTGTTTTTT. Amino acids: CASSLAVQANTGELFF.

The chain joins TRBV14 to TRBJ2-3, with TRBD1 matching 7 bases. The CDR3 has 17 residues. Germline loops: CDR1 SGHDN, CDR2 FVKESK. With 0 bases clipped from V and 6 bases from J, the junction kept 12 bases outside the gene matches. The CDR3 DNA sequence: TGTGCCAGCAGCCAAGATCCTACTGGCAGGGGGTTGGATACGCAGTATTTT. Translating gives CASSQDPTGRGLDTQYF.

CDR3 sequence reads: CASRQGATNEKLFF. For the CDR3, the DNA is TGTGCCAGCAGACAGGGGGCAACTAATGAAAAACTGTTTTTT. This chain joins TRBV5-5 and TRBJ1-4, with TRBD1 identical over 8 bases. J lost 0 bases, V lost 5 bases, and 0 bases had no gene match. Germline V gives CDR1 SGHKS, CDR2 YYEKEE (reference sequence). This CDR3 has 14 residues.

The chain links TRBV27 to TRBJ1-5, with 8 bases aligning to TRBD1. Germline trimming cut 4 bases from V and 6 bases from J; bases unmatched to any gene: 8. The CDR3 totals 15 residues. Germline loops: CDR1 MNHEY, CDR2 SMNVEV (reference sequence). This CDR3 reads CASSSGPGTGQPQHF. Written as DNA, the CDR3 is TGTGCCAGCAGTTCGGGCCCAGGGACAGGTCAGCCCCAGCATTTT.

V is TRBV29-1 and J is TRBJ2-5, with D possibly matching TRBD1 (6 bases). Trimming left V 5 bases short and J 3 bases short, with 16 bases between. The CDR3 covers 14 residues. Germline loops: CDR1 SQVTM, CDR2 ANQGSEA. DNA of the CDR3: TGCAGCGTTATCAGGGCGCAGGGGAAAGAGACCCAGTACTTC. Its protein product is CSVIRAQGKETQYF.

This clone has a handful of counts. The genes are TRBV4-1 and TRBJ2-5, with D maybe TRBD2 (6 bases). This CDR3 region has 15 residues. The ends were cut back, 5 bases at V and 5 bases at J, with 18 bases in the middle. Looked up from germline, CDR1 is MGHRA and CDR2 is YSYEKL. The DNA for the CDR3 is TGCGCCAGCAGCTCACGCGGGACGGGGTGGGAGACCCAGTACTTC. Translation: CASSSRGTGWETQYF.

This sequence joins TRBV11-2 and TRBJ2-2; 8 positions match TRBD2. The CDR3 runs to 16 residues. CDR1 SGHAT and CDR2 FQNNGV come from the germline V gene. Losses at the gene ends were 0 bases for V and 3 bases for J; bases not matched to a gene: 3. CDR3: CASSLDPGGDTGELFF. In DNA form, the CDR3 reads TGTGCCAGCAGCTTAGATCCCGGGGGGGACACCGGGGAGCTGTTTTTT.